These T cell receptor beta chains were read from a single sample in a study of chemoradiotherapy in HPV16-positive cancers. The method was immunoSEQ multiplex PCR; TCRdb's version includes in-frame clones alone and lacks a portion of them. Among about 16,000 clones listed, about two thirds were seen once. Sequencing was performed on tumor tissue, taken from a patient who underwent chemoradiotherapy. All receptors derive from a human donor with HPV-associated anogenital cancer. Each CDR3 is given with its conserved first and last residue. The D gene is left open where the match is weak. Clone size, where shown, is once, few, many, or a class for clones that have expanded.

- TRBJ1-6 TRBV29-1 - TGCAGCGTCGGAACCCGTGGGGGTGTTTCACCCCTCCACTTT CSVGTRGGVSPLHF
- TRBJ2-7 TRBV6-6 - TGTGCCAGCAGTTACAGCCCCTCTGGGGCAACCTACGAGCAGTACTTC CASSYSPSGATYEQYF
- TRBJ1-2 TRBV6-6 TRBD1 TGTGCCAGCAGTTATTCCGGGACAGGGACTAACTATGGCTACACCTTC CASSYSGTGTNYGYTF
- TRBJ1-2 TRBV7-9 - TGTGCCAGCAGCTTATCATTAGGCTATGGCTACACCTTC CASSLSLGYGYTF
- TRBJ1-1 TRBV5-1 TRBD1 TGCGCCAGCAGCTTAGGACAGGGCGTAACGAACACTGAAGCTTTCTTT CASSLGQGVTNTEAFF
- TRBJ2-7 TRBV7-2 - TGTGCCAGCAGGGACGAATCCTACGAGCAGTACTTC CASRDESYEQYF
- TRBJ2-1 TRBV27 - TGTGCCAGCAGTTTCAGCGAAGGGAACAATGAGCAGTTCTTC CASSFSEGNNEQFF
- TRBJ1-1 TRBV5-6 - TGTGCCAGCAGCCGGGTGCGGGGATCGGTGAACACTGAAGCTTTCTTT CASSRVRGSVNTEAFF
- TRBJ2-1 TRBV4-1 TRBD2 TGCGCCAGCAGACCTGAAACTAGCGGGTCTTACAATGAGCAGTTCTTC CASRPETSGSYNEQFF
- TRBJ2-6 TRBV7-7 - TGTGCCAGCAGCGGTATTATAGTGCCACAAAGTCGGGCCAACGTCCTGACTTTC CASSGIIVPQSRANVLTF
few TRBJ2-1 TRBV29-1 TRBD2 TGCAGCGTTGAGGAACTAGCGGGAAACAATGAGCAGTTCTTC CSVEELAGNNEQFF
- TRBJ2-6 TRBV2 - TGTGCCAGCAGTGAAGGGCCGGCTTCCTACTCTGGGGCCAACGTCCTGACTTTC CASSEGPASYSGANVLTF
medium-sized TRBJ1-5 TRBV4-1 - TGCGCCAGCAGCCAAGGTTGGGGGGAGAATCAGCCCCAGCATTTT CASSQGWGENQPQHF
- TRBJ2-5 TRBV2 TRBD2 TGTGCCAGCAGTGGAATAGCGGGGGACCAAGAGACCCAGTACTTC CASSGIAGDQETQYF
medium-sized TRBJ2-7 TRBV18 - TGTGCCAGCTCACCATTGTTTGCCAGCGGCGGCACCTACGAGCAGTACTTC CASSPLFASGGTYEQYF
few TRBJ2-7 TRBV7-8 TRBD2 TGTGCCAGCAGCCCTAGCGGGAATCTCTACGAGCAGTACTTC CASSPSGNLYEQYF
- TRBJ1-1 TRBV28 - TGTGCCAGCAGTTTATCCGCTGAAGCTTTCTTT CASSLSAEAFF
few TRBJ2-3 TRBV10-2 - TGCGCCAGCAGTTGGGGGCCCACAGATACGCAGTATTTT CASSWGPTDTQYF
- TRBJ2-3 TRBV5-4 TRBD2 TGTGCCAGCAGCTTTAGGCGGGAGGCTAGCACAGATACGCAGTATTTT CASSFRREASTDTQYF
once TRBJ1-5 TRBV7-9 - TGTGCCAGCAGCTCCTCGGGTGTGCCCCAGCATTTT CASSSSGVPQHF
- TRBJ1-6 TRBV7-3 TRBD1 TGTGCCAGCAGTTTGGGACAGGGGTTTTCACCCCTCCACTTT CASSLGQGFSPLHF
- TRBJ1-6 TRBV5-1 TRBD1 TGCGCCAGCAGGGCCGGGACAGATTCACCCCTCCACTTT CASRAGTDSPLHF
- TRBJ2-7 TRBV18 TRBD2 TGTGCCAGCTCAAACGGACTAGCGGGATGGGAGCAGTACTTC CASSNGLAGWEQYF
- TRBJ2-3 TRBV19 - TGTGCCAGTAGTTCCGTAAACCCGGTTAGCACAGATACGCAGTATTTT CASSSVNPVSTDTQYF
- TRBJ2-5 TRBV5-1 - TGCGCCAGCAGCGCCGACAGTACAAAAGAGACCCAGTACTTC CASSADSTKETQYF
- TRBJ1-1 TRBV28 - TGTGCCAGCAGTCCCTATTCAGGGCACGTCGCTGAAGCTTTCTTT CASSPYSGHVAEAFF
- TRBJ1-2 TRBV10-3 - TGTGCCATCACCCGGGGCACTAACTATGGCTACACCTTC CAITRGTNYGYTF